One sample yielded the 19 T cell receptor beta chains listed below, sequenced in a study of cytotoxic CD8 clonotypes in ibrutinib-treated CLL. Clones were sequenced by immunoSEQ multiplex PCR, and TCRdb holds only the in-frame ones, with some missing. The data show 70,000 to 80,000 clones, around 84% seen once. Specimen: PBMCs, collected at disease progression, from a patient treated with ibrutinib. Every receptor here comes from a human donor with chronic lymphocytic leukemia.

The V and J genes are TRBV5-6 and TRBJ1-3; no clear D gene. Per germline, CDR1 SGHDT and CDR2 YYEEEE. The CDR3 has 15 residues. V was clipped by 0 bases and J by 2 bases, with 9 bases between them. CDR3 loop: CASSLDISTGNTIYF. CDR3 coding DNA: TGTGCCAGCAGCTTGGACATTTCTACTGGAAACACCATATATTTT.

This rearrangement joins TRBV30 to TRBJ2-1; D gene uncertain. The CDR3 is 16 amino acids. From germline, CDR1 is GTSNPN and CDR2 SVGIG (reference sequence). The V end lost 0 bases, the J end lost 2 bases, and 14 bases lay between the germline ends. The CDR3 sequence: CAWSVMPRAPYNEQFF. CDR3 coding DNA: TGTGCCTGGAGTGTAATGCCTAGGGCGCCCTACAATGAGCAGTTCTTC.

J is TRBJ1-1 and V is TRBV5-1; tentatively, D is TRBD1 (5 bases). Germline V gene data show CDR1 as SGHRS and CDR2 as YFSETQ. CDR3 length: 14 residues. The V end lost 4 bases, the J end lost 0 bases, and 10 bases lay between the germline ends. The CDR3 nucleotides are TGCGCCAGCAGCGAAGACAGCTTGAACACTGAAGCTTTCTTT. Translating gives CASSEDSLNTEAFF.

The rearrangement links TRBV19 to TRBJ1-5, with a tentative D call TRBD1 (5 bases). The CDR3 runs 13 residues. The germline CDR1 and CDR2 sequences are LNHDA and SQIVND (reference sequence). V was clipped by 3 bases and J by 9 bases, with 12 bases between them. CDR3 amino acids: CASSILGEGPQHF. The CDR3 nucleotides are TGTGCCAGTAGTATTTTAGGGGAGGGGCCCCAGCATTTT.

The gene calls are TRBV2 and TRBJ1-1, with D hard to call. Germline V gene data show CDR1 as SNHLY and CDR2 as FYNNEI. Trimming shortened V by 4 bases and J by 0 bases, and 6 bases separated the two germline ends. CDR3 length: 13 amino acids. This CDR3 is CASSVSLNTEAFF. DNA of the CDR3: TGTGCCAGCAGTGTCAGTCTGAACACTGAAGCTTTCTTT.

The V call is TRBV5-4, the J call TRBJ1-5; no clear D. The V end lost 0 bases, the J end lost 5 bases, and 3 bases lay between the germline ends. Germline CDR1 SGHNT, CDR2 YYREEE (reference sequence). This CDR3 contains 12 residues. CDR3 in DNA: TGTGCCAGCAGCTTGGATCATCAGCCCCAGCATTTT. Protein sequence: CASSLDHQPQHF.

This clone was counted only a few times. This sequence joins TRBV18 and TRBJ2-2; a weak D match, TRBD2 (5 bases). The CDR3 contains 16 residues. Trimming removed 4 bases at V and 0 bases at J, with 12 bases between. Germline lookup yields CDR1 KGHSH and CDR2 LQKENI. CDR3 bases: TGTGCCAGCTCACTCGAGCGGTCCCCGAACACCGGGGAGCTGTTTTTT. Amino acid sequence: CASSLERSPNTGELFF.

The rearrangement joins TRBV6-5 to TRBJ2-7, with 9 bases lining up with TRBD2. After removal of 6 bases from V and 2 bases from J, the junction contained 8 bases not matched to a gene. Germline CDR1 and CDR2: MNHEY and SVGAGI. This CDR3 is 15 amino acids long. CDR3 in DNA: TGTGCCAGCAGATACATGGCTAGCGGGACCTACGAGCAGTACTTC. Amino acid sequence: CASRYMASGTYEQYF.

The CDR3 is CASRDGQGPNTGELFF. The DNA for the CDR3 is TGTGCCAGCAGGGACGGACAGGGACCGAACACCGGGGAGCTGTTTTTT. The V and J genes are TRBV5-4 and TRBJ2-2, with 8 bases lining up with TRBD1. The CDR3 runs 16 residues. The V gene end was trimmed by 5 bases and the J gene end by 0 bases; junction bases not matched to a gene: 6. Germline CDR1 reads SGHNT; CDR2 reads YYREEE (reference sequence).

This clone was observed a handful of times. V usage is TRBV18 and J usage is TRBJ2-3; D is ambiguous. The V gene lost 2 bases and the J gene lost 4 bases, with 4 bases spanning the gap. This CDR3 has 12 residues. Germline CDR1 KGHSH, CDR2 LQKENI. CDR3 residues: CASSPFADTQYF. CDR3 DNA: TGTGCCAGCTCACCATTCGCAGATACGCAGTATTTT.

The V gene is TRBV21-1, the J gene TRBJ2-7. TRBV21-1 has pseudogene status. The CDR3 is made up of 15 amino acids. CDR3 nucleotide sequence: TGTGCCAGCAGCAAATCTCCAGCCAGCTCCTACGAGCAGTACTTC. This encodes CASSKSPASSYEQYF.

V is TRBV19 and J is TRBJ2-3; D unclear. The V gene lost 3 bases and the J gene lost 6 bases, with 10 bases spanning the gap. The V gene's germline CDR1 is LNHDA and CDR2 SQIVND (reference sequence). This CDR3 has 13 residues. CDR3 amino acids: CASSIVYPDTQYF. The CDR3 DNA is TGTGCCAGTAGTATTGTTTACCCGGATACGCAGTATTTT. The full variable domain, with the rest looked up from reference TRBV19 and TRBJ2-3, is DGGITQSPKYLFRKEGQNVTLSCEQNLNHDAMYWYRQDPGQGLRLIYYSQIVNDFQKGDIAEGYSVSREKKESFPLTVTSAQKNPTAFYLCASSIVYPDTQYFGPGTRLTVL.

The V gene is TRBV4-1, the J gene TRBJ1-5; possibly TRBD1 for D (6 bases). Germline values: CDR1 MGHRA, CDR2 YSYEKL. Trimming removed 1 base at V and 4 bases at J, with 14 bases between. The length of the CDR3 is 16 residues. The CDR3 nucleotides are TGCGCCAGCAGCCAAGGAGGGGGGATAGGGAATCAGCCCCAGCATTTT. It translates to CASSQGGGIGNQPQHF.

The V and J genes are TRBV5-1 and TRBJ2-1; D tentatively reads TRBD1 or TRBD2 (5 bases each). V was pared by 6 bases and J by 7 bases, with 17 bases between. Germline CDR1 reads SGHRS; CDR2 reads YFSETQ. This CDR3 comprises 14 residues. CDR3: CASMTILGRNEQFF. CDR3 nucleotides: TGCGCCAGCATGACTATTTTGGGGCGGAATGAGCAGTTCTTC.

The chain uses TRBV27 and TRBJ2-7, with D maybe TRBD1 (6 bases). Germline values: CDR1 MNHEY, CDR2 SMNVEV (reference sequence). V lost 1 base and J lost 4, with 11 bases in between. The CDR3 is 14 residues long. DNA of the CDR3: TGTGCCAGCAGTTTATTCCAGGGGAAATACGAGCAGTACTTC. Residues: CASSLFQGKYEQYF.

In its sample, this clone was seen a few times. The chain has TRBV4-1 and TRBJ2-7; D not certain. CDR1 and CDR2 (germline): MGHRA, YSYEKL. V shed 1 base and J shed 0 bases, with 10 bases lying between them. The CDR3 is made up of 15 amino acids. The CDR3 nucleotides read TGCGCCAGCAGCCAAGGTGGCAGGTCCTCCTACGAGCAGTACTTC. Its protein product is CASSQGGRSSYEQYF.

The chain uses TRBV5-1 and TRBJ2-7; D may be TRBD2 (5 bases). The CDR3 extends over 15 amino acids. Per germline, CDR1 SGHRS and CDR2 YFSETQ. Trimming took 2 bases from V and 4 from J, leaving 16 bases between them. The CDR3 sequence is CASSFSAGGFYEQYF. The CDR3 DNA reads as TGCGCCAGCAGCTTTTCGGCGGGCGGATTTTACGAGCAGTACTTC.

V gene TRBV27 combines with J gene TRBJ2-7; 9 bases map to TRBD1. The germline gives CDR1 MNHEY, CDR2 SMNVEV (reference sequence). V shed 6 bases, J shed 3 bases, and the junction held 9 bases outside the gene matches. The CDR3 extends over 15 amino acids. As DNA, the CDR3 is TGTGCCAGCAGGAGCAAATGGACAGGGGACTACGAGCAGTACTTC. Its translation: CASRSKWTGDYEQYF.

This clone was observed a handful of times. The gene calls are TRBV7-9 and TRBJ2-1; 11 bases are shared with TRBD1. CDR3 length: 16 amino acids. Germline loops: CDR1 SEHNR, CDR2 FQNEAQ (reference sequence). The ends lost 4 bases at V and 5 bases at J; junction bases unmatched: 7. CDR3 sequence: CASSSIGQGANNEQFF. The CDR3 coding sequence is TGTGCCAGCAGCTCCATCGGACAGGGGGCGAACAATGAGCAGTTCTTC.